Listed below are T cell receptor beta chains from one sample, sequenced in a study of cytomegalovirus exposure and HLA in healthy donors. The protocol was immunoSEQ multiplex PCR, while the TCRdb copy is restricted to in-frame clones and leaves out a portion. The table records 160,000 or so clones, around 74% of them present only once. Material for sequencing was PBMCs. These receptors were taken from a woman aged 30 to 39 in good health and CMV-seronegative. Both conserved end residues are part of each CDR3. The D gene is left open where the match is weak. Size values are once, few and many counts, or a class for expanded clones, and some rows have none.

v_gene	abundance	d_gene	j_gene	CDR3aa	CDR3nt
TRBV7-6	few	TRBD2	TRBJ2-7	CASSFTTSGGTYEQYF	TGTGCCAGCAGCTTCACGACTAGCGGGGGAACCTACGAGCAGTACTTC
TRBV30	NA	NA	TRBJ1-1	CAWSGGRHTEAFF	TGTGCCTGGTCGGGGGGGCGGCACACTGAAGCTTTCTTT
TRBV10-3	NA	NA	TRBJ1-3	CAISNSGAGNTIYF	TGTGCCATCAGCAACTCAGGGGCTGGAAACACCATATATTTT
TRBV7-8	few	NA	TRBJ1-6	CASSSGKIGSPLHF	TGTGCCAGCAGCTCCGGGAAGATAGGTTCACCCCTCCACTTT
TRBV10-3	few	NA	TRBJ1-5	CAISGEGGVLNQPQHF	TGTGCCATCAGTGGGGAGGGAGGAGTCCTTAATCAGCCCCAGCATTTT
TRBV10-3	NA	TRBD2	TRBJ2-2	CAISSSGMDTGELFF	TGTGCCATCAGTTCTAGCGGGATGGACACCGGGGAGCTGTTTTTT
TRBV10-3	once	TRBD1	TRBJ1-2	CASSVPTGVTNYGYTF	TGTGCCAGCAGTGTCCCCACAGGGGTGACTAACTATGGCTACACCTTC
TRBV7-8	NA	NA	TRBJ1-2	CASSAGPAGYTF	TGTGCCAGCAGCGCGGGTCCTGCAGGCTACACCTTC
TRBV5-8	NA	TRBD1	TRBJ1-2	CASSTWTGGGGYTF	TGTGCCAGCAGCACCTGGACAGGGGGTGGTGGCTACACCTTC
TRBV19	few	TRBD2	TRBJ2-7	CASSIGRLAGKYEQYF	TGTGCCAGTAGTATCGGGAGACTAGCGGGAAAATACGAGCAGTACTTC
TRBV4-1	NA	TRBD1	TRBJ1-5	CASSQADREAQPQHF	TGCGCCAGCAGCCAAGCCGACAGGGAGGCTCAGCCCCAGCATTTT
TRBV9	NA	NA	TRBJ2-5	CASSVGAGTGETQYF	TGTGCCAGCAGCGTAGGGGCGGGGACCGGAGAGACCCAGTACTTC
TRBV6-5	few	TRBD1	TRBJ2-5	CAVQGARYQETQYF	TGTGCCGTCCAGGGGGCGCGGTACCAAGAGACCCAGTACTTC
TRBV7-5	NA	NA	TRBJ2-3	CVRSSGLAGTDTQYF	TGTGTCAGAAGCTCGGGACTAGCGGGAACAGATACGCAGTATTTT
TRBV5-4	NA	NA	TRBJ2-5	CASSSTSYETQYF	TGTGCCAGCAGCAGCACTAGTTACGAGACCCAGTACTTC
TRBV7-2	few	NA	TRBJ1-1	CASSLAVSTEAFF	TGTGCCAGCAGCTTAGCAGTCAGCACTGAAGCTTTCTTT
TRBV6-1	NA	NA	TRBJ2-7	CASRERGGSYEQYF	TGTGCCAGCAGGGAGCGAGGAGGCTCCTACGAGCAGTACTTC
TRBV7-9	few	NA	TRBJ1-1	CASSFLGGTEAFF	TGTGCCAGCAGCTTCTTGGGGGGCACTGAAGCTTTCTTT
TRBV5-1	NA	NA	TRBJ1-1	CASSFQGNTEAFF	TGCGCCAGCAGCTTTCAGGGGAACACTGAAGCTTTCTTT
TRBV19	NA	NA	TRBJ2-1	CASSTNNEQFF	TGTGCCAGTAGTACAAACAATGAGCAGTTCTTC
TRBV5-4	NA	NA	TRBJ1-2	CASTGTDYGYTF	TGTGCCAGCACTGGGACTGACTATGGCTACACCTTC
TRBV19	NA	NA	TRBJ1-1	CASSPLTRGNTEAFF	TGTGCCAGTAGTCCCTTGACCCGAGGGAACACTGAAGCTTTCTTT
TRBV5-1	NA	TRBD2	TRBJ2-3	CASSPQGLAVTSTDTQYF	TGCGCCAGCAGCCCACAGGGACTAGCGGTCACTAGCACGGATACGCAGTATTTT
TRBV13	NA	NA	TRBJ2-7	CASSPSRDSYEQYF	TGTGCCAGCAGCCCCTCCAGGGATTCCTACGAGCAGTACTTC